This T cell receptor beta chain was profiled in a study of monozygotic twins with cystic fibrosis. The table came from immunoSEQ multiplex PCR; TCRdb's copy has only in-frame clones and leaves some out. The sample lists roughly 20,000 clones, around 97% occurring once. Germline CDR1 MDHEN, CDR2 SYDVKM. The CDR3 length is 14 residues. V lost 5 bases and J lost 8; bases outside the gene matches: 9. The material sequenced was blood. The sequence was collected from a woman in her 30s with cystic fibrosis. The chain uses TRBV28 and TRBJ1-2; 9 bases are shared with TRBD1. The CDR3 region is CASSPAGTGRGYTF. The DNA for the CDR3 is TGTGCCAGCAGTCCCGCCGGGACAGGGCGCGGCTACACCTTC.